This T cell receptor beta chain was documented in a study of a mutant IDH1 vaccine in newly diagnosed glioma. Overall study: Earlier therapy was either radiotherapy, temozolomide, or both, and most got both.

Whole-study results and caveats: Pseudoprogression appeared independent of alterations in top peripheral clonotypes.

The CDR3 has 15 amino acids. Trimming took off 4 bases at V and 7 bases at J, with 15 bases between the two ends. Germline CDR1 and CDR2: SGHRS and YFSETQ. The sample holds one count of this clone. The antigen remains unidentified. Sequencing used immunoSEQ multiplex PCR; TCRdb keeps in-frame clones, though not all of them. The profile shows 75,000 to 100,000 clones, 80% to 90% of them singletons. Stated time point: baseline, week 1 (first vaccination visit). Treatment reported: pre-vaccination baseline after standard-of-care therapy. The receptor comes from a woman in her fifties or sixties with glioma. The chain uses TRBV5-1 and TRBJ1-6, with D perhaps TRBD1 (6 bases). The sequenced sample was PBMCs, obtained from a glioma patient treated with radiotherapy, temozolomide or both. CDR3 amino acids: CASSLRTDTNSPLHF. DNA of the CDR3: TGCGCCAGCAGCCTCCGGACAGATACAAATTCACCCCTCCACTTT.